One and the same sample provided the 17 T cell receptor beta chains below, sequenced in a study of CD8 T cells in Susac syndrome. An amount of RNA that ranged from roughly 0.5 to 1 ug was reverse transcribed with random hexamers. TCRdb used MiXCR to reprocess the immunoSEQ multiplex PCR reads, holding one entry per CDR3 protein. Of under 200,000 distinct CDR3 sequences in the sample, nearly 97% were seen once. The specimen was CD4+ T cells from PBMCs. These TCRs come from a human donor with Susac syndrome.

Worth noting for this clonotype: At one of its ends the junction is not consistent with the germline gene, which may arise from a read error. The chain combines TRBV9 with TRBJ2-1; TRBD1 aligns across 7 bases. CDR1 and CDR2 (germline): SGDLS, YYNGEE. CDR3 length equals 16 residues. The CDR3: CASSFSSGGPYNEQFF. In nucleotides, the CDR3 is TGCGCCAGCAGCTTCTCATCAGGGGGACCCTACAATGAGCAGTTCTTC.

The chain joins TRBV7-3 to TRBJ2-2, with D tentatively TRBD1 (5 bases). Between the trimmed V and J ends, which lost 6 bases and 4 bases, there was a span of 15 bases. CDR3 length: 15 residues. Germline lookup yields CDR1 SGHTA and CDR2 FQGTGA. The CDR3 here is CASRMQGGVTGELFF. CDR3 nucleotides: TGTGCCAGCAGGATGCAGGGTGGGGTCACCGGGGAGCTGTTTTTT. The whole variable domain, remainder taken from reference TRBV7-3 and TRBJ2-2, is GAGVSQTPSNKVTEKGKYVELRCDPISGHTALYWYRQSLGQGPEFLIYFQGTGAADDSGLPNDRFFAVRPEGSVSTLKIQRTERGDSAVYLCASRMQGGVTGELFFGEGSRLTVL.

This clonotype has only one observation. The CDR3 region is CASSPSTRPPDTQYF. In DNA, the CDR3 is TGTGCCAGCAGCCCCTCTACCCGCCCCCCAGATACGCAGTATTTT. The chain has TRBV7-9 and TRBJ2-3, with D unclear. Trimming removed 5 bases from V and 4 bases from J, with 16 bases in between. There are 15 residues in the CDR3. CDR1 is SEHNR and CDR2 is FQNEAQ in the germline V gene (reference sequence).

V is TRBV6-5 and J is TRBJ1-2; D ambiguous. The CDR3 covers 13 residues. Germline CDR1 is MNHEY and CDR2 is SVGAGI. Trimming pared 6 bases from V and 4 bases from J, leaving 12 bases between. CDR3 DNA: TGTGCCAGCAGGAATAGACGGACCTATGGCTACACCTTC. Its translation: CASRNRRTYGYTF.

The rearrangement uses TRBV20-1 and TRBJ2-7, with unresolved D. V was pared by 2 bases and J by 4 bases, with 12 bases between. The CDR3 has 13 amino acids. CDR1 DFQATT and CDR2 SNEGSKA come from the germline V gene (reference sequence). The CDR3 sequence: CSARHPTAYEQYF. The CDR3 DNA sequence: TGCAGTGCTAGACACCCGACGGCGTACGAGCAGTACTTC.

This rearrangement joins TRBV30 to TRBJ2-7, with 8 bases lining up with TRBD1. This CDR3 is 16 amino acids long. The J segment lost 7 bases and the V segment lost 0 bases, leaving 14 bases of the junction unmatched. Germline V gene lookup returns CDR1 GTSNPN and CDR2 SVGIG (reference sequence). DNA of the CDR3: TGTGCCTGGAGTGTACCCCCCGACAGGGGAGAGGGAGAGCAGTACTTC. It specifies CAWSVPPDRGEGEQYF.

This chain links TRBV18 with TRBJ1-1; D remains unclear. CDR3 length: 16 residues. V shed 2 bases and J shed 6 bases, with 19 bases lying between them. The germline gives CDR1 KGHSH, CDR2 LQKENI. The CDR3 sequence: CASSPGPSLGQAEAFF. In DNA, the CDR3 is TGTGCCAGCTCACCAGGGCCGAGCTTAGGGCAAGCTGAAGCTTTCTTT.

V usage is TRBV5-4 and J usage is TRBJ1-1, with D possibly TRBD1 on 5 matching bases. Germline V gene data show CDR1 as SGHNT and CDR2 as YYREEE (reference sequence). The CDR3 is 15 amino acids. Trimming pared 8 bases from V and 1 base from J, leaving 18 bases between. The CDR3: CASNHPTGTNTEAFF. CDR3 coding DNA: TGTGCCAGTAATCATCCCACGGGGACGAACACTGAAGCTTTCTTT.

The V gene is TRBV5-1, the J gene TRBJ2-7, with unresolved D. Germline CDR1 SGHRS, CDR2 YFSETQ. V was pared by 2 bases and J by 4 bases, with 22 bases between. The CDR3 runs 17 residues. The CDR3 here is CASSFISATSLGYEQYF. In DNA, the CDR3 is TGCGCCAGCAGCTTCATTTCCGCTACGAGCCTTGGGTACGAGCAGTACTTC. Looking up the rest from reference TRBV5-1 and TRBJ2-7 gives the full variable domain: KAGVTQTPRYLIKTRGQQVTLSCSPISGHRSVSWYQQTPGQGLQFLFEYFSETQRNKGNFPGRFSGRQFSNSRSEMNVSTLELGDSALYLCASSFISATSLGYEQYFGPGTRLTVT.

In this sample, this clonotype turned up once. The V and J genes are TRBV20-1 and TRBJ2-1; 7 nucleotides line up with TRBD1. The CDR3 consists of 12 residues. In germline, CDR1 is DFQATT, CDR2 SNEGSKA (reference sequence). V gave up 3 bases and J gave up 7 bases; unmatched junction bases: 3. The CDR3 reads CSASPQGNEQFF. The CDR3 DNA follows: TGCAGTGCTAGCCCACAGGGGAATGAGCAGTTCTTC.

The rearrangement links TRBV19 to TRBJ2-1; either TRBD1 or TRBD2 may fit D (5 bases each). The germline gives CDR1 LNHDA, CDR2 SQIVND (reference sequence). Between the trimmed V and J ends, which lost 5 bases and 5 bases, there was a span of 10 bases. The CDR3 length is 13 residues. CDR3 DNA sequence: TGTGCCAGTAGTTCCGGGGCTAACAATGAGCAGTTCTTC. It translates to CASSSGANNEQFF.

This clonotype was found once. In nucleotides, the CDR3 is TGTGCCAGCAGTGAAGGGGCGGTTCCAGAGACCCAGTACTTC. This gives the protein CASSEGAVPETQYF. J is TRBJ2-5 and V is TRBV2; D gene uncertain. Germline CDR1 is SNHLY and CDR2 is FYNNEI. This CDR3 contains 14 residues. V was clipped by 1 base and J by 4 bases, with 10 bases between them.

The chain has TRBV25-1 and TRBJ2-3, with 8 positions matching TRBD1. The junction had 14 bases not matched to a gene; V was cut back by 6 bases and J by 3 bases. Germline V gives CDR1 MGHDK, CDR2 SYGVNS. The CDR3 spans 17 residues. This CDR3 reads CASSPPLGQGRTDTQYF. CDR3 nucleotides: TGTGCCAGCAGCCCTCCCCTCGGACAGGGTAGAACAGATACGCAGTATTTT.

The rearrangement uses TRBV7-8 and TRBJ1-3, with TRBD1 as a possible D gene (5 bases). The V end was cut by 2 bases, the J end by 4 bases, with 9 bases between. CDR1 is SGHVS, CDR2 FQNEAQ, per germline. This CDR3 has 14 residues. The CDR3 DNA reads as TGTGCCAGCAGCTTAAGGGGTGACGGAAACACCATATATTTT. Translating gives CASSLRGDGNTIYF.

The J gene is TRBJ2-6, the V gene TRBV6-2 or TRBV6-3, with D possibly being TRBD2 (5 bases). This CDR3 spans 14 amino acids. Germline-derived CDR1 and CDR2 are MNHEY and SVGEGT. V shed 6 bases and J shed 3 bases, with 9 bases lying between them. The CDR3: CASSSRDGANVLTF. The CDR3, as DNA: TGTGCCAGCAGCTCCCGGGATGGGGCCAACGTCCTGACTTTC.

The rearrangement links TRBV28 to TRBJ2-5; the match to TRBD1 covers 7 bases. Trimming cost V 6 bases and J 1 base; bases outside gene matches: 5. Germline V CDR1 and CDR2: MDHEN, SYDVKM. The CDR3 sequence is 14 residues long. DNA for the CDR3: TGTGCCAGCAGCTCCGACAGGGTCCAAGAGACCCAGTACTTC. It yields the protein CASSSDRVQETQYF.

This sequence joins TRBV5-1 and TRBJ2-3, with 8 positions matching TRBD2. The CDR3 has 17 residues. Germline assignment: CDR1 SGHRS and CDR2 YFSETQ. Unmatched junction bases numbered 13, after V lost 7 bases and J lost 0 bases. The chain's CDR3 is CASQGLGSQSSTDTQYF. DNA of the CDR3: TGCGCCAGCCAGGGACTAGGGAGCCAATCTAGCACAGATACGCAGTATTTT. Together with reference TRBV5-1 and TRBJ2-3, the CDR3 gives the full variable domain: KAGVTQTPRYLIKTRGQQVTLSCSPISGHRSVSWYQQTPGQGLQFLFEYFSETQRNKGNFPGRFSGRQFSNSRSEMNVSTLELGDSALYLCASQGLGSQSSTDTQYFGPGTRLTVL.